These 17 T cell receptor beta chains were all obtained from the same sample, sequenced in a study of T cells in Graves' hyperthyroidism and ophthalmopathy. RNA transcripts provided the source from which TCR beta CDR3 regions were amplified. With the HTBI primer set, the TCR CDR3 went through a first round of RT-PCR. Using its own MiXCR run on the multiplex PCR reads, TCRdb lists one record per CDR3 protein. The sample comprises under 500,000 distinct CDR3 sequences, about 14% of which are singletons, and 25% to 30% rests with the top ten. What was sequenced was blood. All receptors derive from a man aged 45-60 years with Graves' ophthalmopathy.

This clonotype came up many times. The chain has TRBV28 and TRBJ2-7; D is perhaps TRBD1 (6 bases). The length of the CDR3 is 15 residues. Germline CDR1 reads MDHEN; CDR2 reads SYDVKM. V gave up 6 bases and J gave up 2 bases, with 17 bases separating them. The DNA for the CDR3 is TGTGCCAGCAGCACTACAGGGTCCAGTCCCTACGAGCAGTACTTC. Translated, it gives CASSTTGSSPYEQYF.

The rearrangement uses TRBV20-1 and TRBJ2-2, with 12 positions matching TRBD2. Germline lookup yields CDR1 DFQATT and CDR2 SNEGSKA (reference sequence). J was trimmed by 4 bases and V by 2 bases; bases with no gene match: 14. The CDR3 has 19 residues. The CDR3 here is CSARIRLAGAPTFTGELFF. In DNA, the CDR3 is TGCAGTGCTAGAATTAGACTAGCGGGAGCCCCAACTTTCACCGGGGAGCTGTTTTTT.

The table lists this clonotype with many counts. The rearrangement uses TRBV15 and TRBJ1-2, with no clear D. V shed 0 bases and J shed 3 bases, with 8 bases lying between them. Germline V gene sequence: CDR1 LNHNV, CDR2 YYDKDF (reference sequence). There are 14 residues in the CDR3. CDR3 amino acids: CATSRDVRDYGYTF. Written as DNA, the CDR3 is TGTGCCACCAGCAGAGACGTCAGAGACTATGGCTACACCTTC. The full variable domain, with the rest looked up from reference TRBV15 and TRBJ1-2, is DAMVIQNPRYQVTQFGKPVTLSCSQTLNHNVMYWYQQKSSQAPKLLFHYYDKDFNNEADTPDNFQSRRPNTSFCFLDIRSPGLGDTAMYLCATSRDVRDYGYTFGSGTRLTVV.

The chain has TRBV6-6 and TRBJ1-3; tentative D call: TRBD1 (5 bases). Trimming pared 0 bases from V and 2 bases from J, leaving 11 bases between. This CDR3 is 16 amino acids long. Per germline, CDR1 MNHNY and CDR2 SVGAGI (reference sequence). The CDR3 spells CASSYSYRPTGNTIYF. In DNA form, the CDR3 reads TGTGCCAGCAGTTACTCGTACAGGCCAACTGGAAACACCATATATTTT.

The CDR3 DNA is TGTGCCAGCAGTCAGACAGGGGTGGCTGAAGCTTTCTTT. Protein: CASSQTGVAEAFF. The chain joins TRBV7-9 to TRBJ1-1, with TRBD1 matching over 8 bases. The CDR3 length is 13 residues. Germline V gene sequence: CDR1 SEHNR, CDR2 FQNEAQ (reference sequence). The V and J ends lost 6 bases and 6 bases, in that order; junction bases with no gene match: 6.

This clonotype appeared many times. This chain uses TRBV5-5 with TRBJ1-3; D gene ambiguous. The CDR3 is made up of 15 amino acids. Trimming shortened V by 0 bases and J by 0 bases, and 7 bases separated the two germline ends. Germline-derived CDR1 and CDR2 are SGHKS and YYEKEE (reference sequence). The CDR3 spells CASSLGLNSGNTIYF. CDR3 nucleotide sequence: TGTGCCAGCAGCTTGGGGCTTAACTCTGGAAACACCATATATTTT.

CDR3 nucleotide sequence: TGTGCCAGCAGCTTGAGGGTGGCGGGGACCTGGGCCTACAATGAGCAGTTCTTC. Amino acid sequence: CASSLRVAGTWAYNEQFF. The chain has TRBV5-6 and TRBJ2-1; TRBD2 is a possible D gene (6 bases). V was cut by 1 base and J by 2 bases, with 19 bases left in between. The CDR3 runs 18 residues. Looked up from germline, CDR1 is SGHDT and CDR2 is YYEEEE.

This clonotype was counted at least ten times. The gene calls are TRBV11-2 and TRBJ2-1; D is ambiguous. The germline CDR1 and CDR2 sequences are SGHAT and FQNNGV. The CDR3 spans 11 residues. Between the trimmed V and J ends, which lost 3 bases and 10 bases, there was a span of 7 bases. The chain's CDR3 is CASSFNPEQFF. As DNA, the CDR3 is TGTGCCAGCAGCTTTAATCCAGAGCAGTTCTTC.

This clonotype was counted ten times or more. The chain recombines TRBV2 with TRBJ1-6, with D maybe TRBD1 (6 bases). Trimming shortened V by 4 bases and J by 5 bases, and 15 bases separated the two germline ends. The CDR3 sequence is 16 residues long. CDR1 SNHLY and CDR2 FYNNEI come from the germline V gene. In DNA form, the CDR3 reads TGTGCCAGCAGTGGGGGGGGCAGGCTTCATAATTCACCCCTCCACTTT. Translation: CASSGGGRLHNSPLHF.

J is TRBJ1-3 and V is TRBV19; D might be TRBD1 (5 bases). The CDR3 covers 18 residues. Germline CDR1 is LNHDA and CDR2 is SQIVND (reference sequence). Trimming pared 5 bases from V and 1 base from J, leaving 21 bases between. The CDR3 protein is CASSPRDRGQGSGNTIYF. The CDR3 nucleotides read TGTGCCAGTAGTCCGAGGGACCGGGGCCAAGGGTCTGGAAACACCATATATTTT.

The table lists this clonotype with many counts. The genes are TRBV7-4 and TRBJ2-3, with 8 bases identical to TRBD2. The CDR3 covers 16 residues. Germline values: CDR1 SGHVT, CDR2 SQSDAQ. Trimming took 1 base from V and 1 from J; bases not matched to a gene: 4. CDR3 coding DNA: TGTGCCAGCAGCTTAGGGCCGGGAGGGGGCACAGATACGCAGTATTTT. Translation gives CASSLGPGGGTDTQYF. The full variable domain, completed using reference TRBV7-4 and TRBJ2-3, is GAGVSQSPRYKVAKRGRDVALRCDSISGHVTLYWYRQTLGQGSEVLTYSQSDAQRDKSGRPSGRFSAERPERSVSTLKIQRTEQGDSAVYLCASSLGPGGGTDTQYFGPGTRLTVL.

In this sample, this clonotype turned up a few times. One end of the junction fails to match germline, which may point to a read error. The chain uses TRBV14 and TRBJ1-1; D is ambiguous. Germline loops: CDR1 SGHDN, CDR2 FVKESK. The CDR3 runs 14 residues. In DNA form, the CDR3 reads TGTGCCAGCAGCCAAGAGGTACAGAACAGTGAAGCTTTCTTT. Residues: CASSQEVQNSEAFF. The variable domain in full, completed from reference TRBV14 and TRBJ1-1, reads EAGVTQFPSHSVIEKGQTVTLRCDPISGHDNLYWYRRVMGKEIKFLLHFVKESKQDESGMPNNRFLAERTGGTYSTLKVQPAELEDSGVYFCASSQEVQNSEAFFGQGTRLTVV.

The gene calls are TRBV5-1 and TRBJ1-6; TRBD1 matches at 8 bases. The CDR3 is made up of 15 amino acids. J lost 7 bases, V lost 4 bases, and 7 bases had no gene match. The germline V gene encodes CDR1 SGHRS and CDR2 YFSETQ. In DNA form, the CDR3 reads TGCGCCAGCAGCACTTCGACAGGGGACAATTCACCCCTCCACTTT. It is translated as CASSTSTGDNSPLHF.

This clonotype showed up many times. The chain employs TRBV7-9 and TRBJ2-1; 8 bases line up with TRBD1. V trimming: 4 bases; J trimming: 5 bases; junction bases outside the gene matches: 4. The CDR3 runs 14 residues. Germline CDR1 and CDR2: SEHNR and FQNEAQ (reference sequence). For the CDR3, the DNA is TGTGCCAGCAGCTCGGACAGGGCGAACAATGAGCAGTTCTTC. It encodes CASSSDRANNEQFF.

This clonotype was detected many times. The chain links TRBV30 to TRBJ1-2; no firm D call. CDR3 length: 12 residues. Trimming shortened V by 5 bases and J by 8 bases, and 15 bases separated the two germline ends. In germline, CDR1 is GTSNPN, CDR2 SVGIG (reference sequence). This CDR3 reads CAWHKPRFGYTF. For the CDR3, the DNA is TGTGCCTGGCACAAACCCCGTTTCGGCTACACCTTC.

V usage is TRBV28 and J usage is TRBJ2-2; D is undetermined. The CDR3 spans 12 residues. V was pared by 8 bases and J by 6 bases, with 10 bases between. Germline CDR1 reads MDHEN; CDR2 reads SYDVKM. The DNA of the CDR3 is TGTGCCAGCCACTCCGCTCCCGGGGAGCTGTTTTTT. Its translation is CASHSAPGELFF.

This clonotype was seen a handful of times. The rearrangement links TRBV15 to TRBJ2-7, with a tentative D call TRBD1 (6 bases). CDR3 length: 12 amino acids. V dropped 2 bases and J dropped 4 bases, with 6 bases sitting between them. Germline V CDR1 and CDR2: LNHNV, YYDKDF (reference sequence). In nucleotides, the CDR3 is TGTGCCACCAGCAGACAGGGGTACGAGCAGTACTTC. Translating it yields CATSRQGYEQYF.